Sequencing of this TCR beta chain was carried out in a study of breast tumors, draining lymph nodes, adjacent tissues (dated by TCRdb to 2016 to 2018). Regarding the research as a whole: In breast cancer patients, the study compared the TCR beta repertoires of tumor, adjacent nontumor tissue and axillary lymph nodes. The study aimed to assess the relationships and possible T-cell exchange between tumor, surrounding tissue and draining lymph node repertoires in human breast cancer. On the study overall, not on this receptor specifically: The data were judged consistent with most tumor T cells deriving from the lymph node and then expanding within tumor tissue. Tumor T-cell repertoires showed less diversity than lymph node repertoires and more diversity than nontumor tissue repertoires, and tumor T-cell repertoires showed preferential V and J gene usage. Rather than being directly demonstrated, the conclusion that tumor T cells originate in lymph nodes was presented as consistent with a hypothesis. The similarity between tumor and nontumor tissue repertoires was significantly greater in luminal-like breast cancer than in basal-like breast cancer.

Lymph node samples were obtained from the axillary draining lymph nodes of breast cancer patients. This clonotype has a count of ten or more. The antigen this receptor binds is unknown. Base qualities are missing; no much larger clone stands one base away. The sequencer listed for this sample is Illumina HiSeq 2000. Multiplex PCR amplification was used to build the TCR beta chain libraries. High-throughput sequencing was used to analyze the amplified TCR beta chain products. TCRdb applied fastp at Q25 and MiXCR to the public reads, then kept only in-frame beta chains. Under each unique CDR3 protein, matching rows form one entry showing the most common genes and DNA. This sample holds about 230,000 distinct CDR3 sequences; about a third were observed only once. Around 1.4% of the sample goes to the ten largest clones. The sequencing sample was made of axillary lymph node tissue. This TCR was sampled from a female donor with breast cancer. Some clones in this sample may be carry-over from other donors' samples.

The CDR3: CASSLDSGSYNEQFF. The DNA reads as follows: TGTGCCAGCAGCCTCGATAGCGGGAGTTACAATGAGCAGTTCTTC. The chain is encoded by TRBV7-3 joined to TRBJ2-1; the junction holds 9 bases that match TRBD2. The germline V gene gives CDR1 as SGHTA and CDR2 as FQGTGA. Including the terminal cysteine and phenylalanine, the CDR3 comprises 15 residues. The read is trimmed to its CDR3 DNA, 45 bases read in frame from base 1. V is trimmed back by 5 bases and J by 4 bases, and the junction contains 6 bases that no gene match accounts for.